The clone carrying this TCR beta chain has just a few counts. Its antigen is as yet unknown. The CDR3 is 14 residues long. Germline V gene lookup returns CDR1 LNHDA and CDR2 SQIVND (reference sequence). V dropped 6 bases and J dropped 3 bases, with 12 bases sitting between them. This entry comes from a study of T cell repertoires in cytomegalovirus infection. In TCRdb, the reads were re-called with MiXCR into one record per CDR3 protein. This table has around 800,000 distinct CDR3 sequences, 30% to 35% appearing once. This TCR was sampled from a human donor in good health (CMV status not recorded). Some clones in this sample may be carry-over from other donors' samples. The source material was cultured CD8+ T cells from PBMCs, sampled from culture after CMV antigen stimulation. J is TRBJ2-4 and V is TRBV19, with D maybe TRBD2 (6 bases). CDR3 loop: CASRNWEDKNIQYF. The CDR3 DNA reads TGTGCCAGTAGGAACTGGGAGGACAAAAACATTCAGTACTTC.